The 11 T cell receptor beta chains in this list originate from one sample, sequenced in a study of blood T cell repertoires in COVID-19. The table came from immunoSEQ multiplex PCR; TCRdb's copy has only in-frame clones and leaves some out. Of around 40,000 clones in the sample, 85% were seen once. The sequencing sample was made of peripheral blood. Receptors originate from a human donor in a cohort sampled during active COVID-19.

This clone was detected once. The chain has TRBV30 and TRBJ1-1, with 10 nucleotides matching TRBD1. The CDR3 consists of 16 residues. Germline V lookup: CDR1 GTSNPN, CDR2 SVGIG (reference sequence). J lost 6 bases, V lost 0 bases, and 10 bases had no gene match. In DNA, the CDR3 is TGTGCCTGGAGTGTAAGATTGGGACAGGGGTTATCTGAAGCTTTCTTT. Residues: CAWSVRLGQGLSEAFF.

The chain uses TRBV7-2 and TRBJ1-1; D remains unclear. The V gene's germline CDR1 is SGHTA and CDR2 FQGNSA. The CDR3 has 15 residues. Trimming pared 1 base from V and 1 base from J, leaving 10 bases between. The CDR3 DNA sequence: TGTGCCAGCAGCTTAGTCTGGACTCCGAACACTGAAGCTTTCTTT. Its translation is CASSLVWTPNTEAFF.

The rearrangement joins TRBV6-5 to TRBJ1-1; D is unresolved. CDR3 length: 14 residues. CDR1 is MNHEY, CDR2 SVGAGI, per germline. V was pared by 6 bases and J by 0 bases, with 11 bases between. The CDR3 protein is CASRTQLMNTEAFF. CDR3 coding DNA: TGTGCCAGCAGGACTCAGCTCATGAACACTGAAGCTTTCTTT.

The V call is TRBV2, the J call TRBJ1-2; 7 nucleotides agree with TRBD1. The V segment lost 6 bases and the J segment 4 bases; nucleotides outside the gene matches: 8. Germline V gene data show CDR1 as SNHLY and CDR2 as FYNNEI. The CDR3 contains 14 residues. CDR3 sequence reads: CASRPRGAFYGYTF. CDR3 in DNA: TGTGCCAGCAGACCCAGGGGGGCCTTCTATGGCTACACCTTC.

The CDR3 DNA reads TGTGCTAGTGGTAGGGACAGAAAAAACACCATATATTTT. This codes for CASGRDRKNTIYF. This rearrangement joins TRBV12-5 to TRBJ1-3; TRBD1 matches at 7 bases. The germline V gene has CDR1 LGHNT and CDR2 FRNRAP. The CDR3 extends over 13 amino acids. The junction had 4 bases not matched to a gene; V was cut back by 5 bases and J by 6 bases.

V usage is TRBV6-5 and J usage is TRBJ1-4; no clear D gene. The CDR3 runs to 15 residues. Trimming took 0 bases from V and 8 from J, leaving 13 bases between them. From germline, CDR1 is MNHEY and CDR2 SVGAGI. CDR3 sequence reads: CASSYSSGGREKLFF. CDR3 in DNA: TGTGCCAGCAGTTACTCCTCGGGAGGGAGGGAAAAACTGTTTTTT.

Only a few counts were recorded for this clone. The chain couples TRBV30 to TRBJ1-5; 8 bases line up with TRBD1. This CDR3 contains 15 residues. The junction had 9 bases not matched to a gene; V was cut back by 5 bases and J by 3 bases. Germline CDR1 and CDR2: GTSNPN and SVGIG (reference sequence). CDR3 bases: TGTGCCTGGGCCACCGGGACAGGCCTCAATCAGCCCCAGCATTTT. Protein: CAWATGTGLNQPQHF.

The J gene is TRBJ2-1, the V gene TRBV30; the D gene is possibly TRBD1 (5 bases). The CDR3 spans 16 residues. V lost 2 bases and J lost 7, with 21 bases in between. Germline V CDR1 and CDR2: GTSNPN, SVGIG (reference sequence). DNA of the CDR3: TGTGCCTGGAGTCCCTTGTTGCAGGGTAATGGGAATGAGCAGTTCTTC. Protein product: CAWSPLLQGNGNEQFF.

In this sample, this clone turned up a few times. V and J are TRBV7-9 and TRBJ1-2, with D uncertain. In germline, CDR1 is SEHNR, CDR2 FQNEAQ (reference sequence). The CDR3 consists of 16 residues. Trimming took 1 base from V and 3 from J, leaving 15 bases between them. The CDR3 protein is CASSLVPGREDYGYTF. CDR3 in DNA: TGTGCCAGCAGCTTAGTACCGGGGAGGGAGGACTATGGCTACACCTTC.

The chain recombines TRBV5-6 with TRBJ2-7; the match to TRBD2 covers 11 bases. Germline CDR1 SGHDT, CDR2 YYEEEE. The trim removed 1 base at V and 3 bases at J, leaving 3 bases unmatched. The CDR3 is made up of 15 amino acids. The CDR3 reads CASSLTSGGVYEQYF. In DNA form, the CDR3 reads TGTGCCAGCAGCTTGACTAGCGGGGGCGTCTACGAGCAGTACTTC.

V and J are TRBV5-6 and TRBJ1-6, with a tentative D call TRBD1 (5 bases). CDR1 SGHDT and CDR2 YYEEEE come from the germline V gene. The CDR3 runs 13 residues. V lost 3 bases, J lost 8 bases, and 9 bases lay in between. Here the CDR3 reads CASSSGDHSPLHF. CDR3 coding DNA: TGTGCCAGCAGCTCGGGGGACCATTCACCCCTCCACTTT.